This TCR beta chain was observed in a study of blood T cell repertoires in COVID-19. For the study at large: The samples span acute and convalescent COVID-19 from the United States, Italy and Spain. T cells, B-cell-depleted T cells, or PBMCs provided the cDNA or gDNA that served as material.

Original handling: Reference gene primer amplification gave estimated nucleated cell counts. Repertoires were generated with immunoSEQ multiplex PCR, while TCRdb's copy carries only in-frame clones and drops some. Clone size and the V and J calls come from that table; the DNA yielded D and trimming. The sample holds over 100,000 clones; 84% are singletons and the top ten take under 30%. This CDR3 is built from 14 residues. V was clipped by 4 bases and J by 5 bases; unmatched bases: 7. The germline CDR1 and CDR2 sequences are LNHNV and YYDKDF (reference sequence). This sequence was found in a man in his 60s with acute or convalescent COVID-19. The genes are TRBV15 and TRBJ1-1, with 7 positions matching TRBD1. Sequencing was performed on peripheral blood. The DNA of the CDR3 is TGTGCCACCAGCATTGACAGGGAGAGGACTGAAGCTTTCTTT. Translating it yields CATSIDRERTEAFF.